What follows are 21 T cell receptor beta chains derived from one specimen sequenced in a study of Ad26.COV2.S vaccination and SARS-CoV-2 variants. Documented treatment: about 20 received Ad26.COV2.S at low or high dose, single or two shots; about 5 received placebo; per-sample allocation not given. The samples date from day 63 after the first vaccine or placebo injection. Only in-frame clones appear in the TCRdb table, and some are missing; sequencing was by immunoSEQ multiplex PCR. The data show a few hundred thousand clones, approximately 90% seen once. The material sequenced was peripheral blood, taken in a trial of Ad26.COV2.S vaccine versus placebo. These receptors came from a person aged 18-60 years who received the Ad26.COV2.S COVID-19 vaccine or a placebo.

The rearrangement uses TRBV5-1 and TRBJ1-1; D is unclear. The CDR3 length is 14 residues. Between the trimmed V and J ends, which lost 0 bases and 0 bases, there was a span of 6 bases. The germline V gene encodes CDR1 SGHRS and CDR2 YFSETQ. DNA for the CDR3: TGCGCCAGCAGCTTGGGAGTCTTGAACACTGAAGCTTTCTTT. Translation gives CASSLGVLNTEAFF.

The V gene is TRBV3-1 (or the pseudogene TRBV3-2), the J gene TRBJ2-7; perhaps TRBD2 as D (6 bases). The CDR3 loop spans 15 amino acids. Germline V lookup: CDR1 LGHDT, CDR2 YNNKEL (reference sequence). The V and J ends lost 4 bases and 3 bases respectively, with 16 bases between them. The CDR3 protein is CASSPGWDSRYEQYF. CDR3 nucleotide sequence: TGTGCCAGCAGCCCGGGTTGGGACTCACGCTACGAGCAGTACTTC.

As to this clone: The same CDR3 is also encoded by other DNA sequences in this sample. Here the CDR3 reads CASSPPKETQYF. The CDR3 region has the DNA TGTGCCAGCTCACCGCCCAAAGAGACCCAGTACTTC. The chain employs TRBV18 and TRBJ2-5; no clear D. This CDR3 has 12 amino acids. Germline CDR1 KGHSH, CDR2 LQKENI. Trimming took off 3 bases at V and 3 bases at J, with 5 bases between the two ends.

J is TRBJ1-5 and V is TRBV28; no reliable D call. The V and J ends lost 2 bases and 7 bases respectively, with 6 bases between them. From germline, CDR1 is MDHEN and CDR2 SYDVKM. This CDR3 spans 12 amino acids. CDR3 sequence (DNA): TGTGCCAGCAGTTTAGTAGGGCAGCCCCAGCATTTT. It specifies CASSLVGQPQHF. Using reference TRBV28 and TRBJ1-5 for the parts outside the CDR3, the full variable domain is DVKVTQSSRYLVKRTGEKVFLECVQDMDHENMFWYRQDPGLGLRLIYFSYDVKMKEKGDIPEGYSVSREKKERFSLILESASTNQTSMYLCASSLVGQPQHFGDGTRLSIL.

This clone was seen once. The V call is TRBV18, the J call TRBJ2-1, with D possibly TRBD1 on 6 matching bases. V was cut by 3 bases and J by 3 bases, with 18 bases left in between. The length of the CDR3 is 17 residues. Per germline, CDR1 KGHSH and CDR2 LQKENI. CDR3 loop: CASSPENSGHLYNEQFF. CDR3 coding DNA: TGTGCCAGCTCACCTGAGAATTCGGGACACCTCTACAATGAGCAGTTCTTC. Full variable domain (missing parts from reference TRBV18 and TRBJ2-1): NAGVMQNPRHLVRRRGQEARLRCSPMKGHSHVYWYRQLPEEGLKFMVYLQKENIIDESGMPKERFSAEFPKEGPSILRIQQVVRGDSAAYFCASSPENSGHLYNEQFFGPGTRLTVL.

The CDR3 sequence: CASSLDLSMAGGNEQFF. The CDR3 bases are TGTGCCAGCAGCTTAGACCTTTCAATGGCGGGAGGTAATGAGCAGTTCTTC. This chain links TRBV11-2 with TRBJ2-1, with 8 bases fitting TRBD2. Germline CDR1 SGHAT, CDR2 FQNNGV. After removal of 0 bases from V and 7 bases from J, the junction contained 11 bases not matched to a gene. There are 17 residues in the CDR3.

The chain has TRBV4-3 and TRBJ2-3; no reliable D call. The CDR3 has 15 amino acids. V was trimmed by 0 bases and J by 5 bases, leaving 12 bases between them. Germline CDR1 reads LGHNA; CDR2 reads YSLEER. The CDR3, as DNA: TGCGCCAGCAGCCAAGATGTTGCAGCCAAAGATACGCAGTATTTT. Its protein product is CASSQDVAAKDTQYF.

The V and J genes are TRBV30 and TRBJ2-3; 9 nucleotides line up with TRBD2. CDR1 and CDR2 from the germline V gene are GTSNPN and SVGIG (reference sequence). The CDR3 has 15 residues. Unmatched junction bases numbered 8, after V lost 3 bases and J lost 4 bases. The CDR3 spells CAWRERLAVSDTQYF. The CDR3 bases are TGTGCCTGGAGAGAAAGACTAGCGGTCTCAGATACGCAGTATTTT.

This chain joins TRBV27 and TRBJ2-7; TRBD1 aligns across 7 bases. After removal of 5 bases from V and 0 bases from J, the junction contained 10 bases not matched to a gene. CDR1 and CDR2 from the germline V gene are MNHEY and SMNVEV (reference sequence). The CDR3 is 16 residues long. CDR3 residues: CASSPRGGRFSYEQYF. The CDR3 DNA follows: TGTGCCAGCAGTCCCCGAGGGGGCCGGTTCTCCTACGAGCAGTACTTC.

The rearrangement links TRBV6-2 or TRBV6-3 to TRBJ2-7; 8 bases fit TRBD2. The junction had 6 bases not matched to a gene; V was cut back by 5 bases and J by 6 bases. The CDR3 is 13 amino acids. In germline, CDR1 is MNHEY, CDR2 SVGEGT. CDR3 bases: TGTGCCAGCAGTCAGAGCCTAGCGGGCGAGCAGTACTTC. Amino acids: CASSQSLAGEQYF.

The rearrangement uses TRBV5-6 and TRBJ2-3; possible D gene TRBD1, 6 bases. The germline CDR1 and CDR2 sequences are SGHDT and YYEEEE. With 4 bases removed from V and 6 bases from J, the gap between germline ends came to 15 bases. This CDR3 contains 14 residues. In nucleotides, the CDR3 is TGTGCCAGCAGCCGTCAACAGGGAGCCGATACGCAGTATTTT. Amino acid sequence: CASSRQQGADTQYF.

The chain recombines TRBV7-2 with TRBJ2-1; D possibly matches TRBD1 or TRBD2 (5 bases each). Germline CDR1 SGHTA, CDR2 FQGNSA. CDR3 length equals 18 residues. V dropped 1 base and J dropped 0 bases, with 16 bases sitting between them. CDR3 DNA sequence: TGTGCCAGCAGCTTAGAGTTGGGGGTGGATGGCTCCTACAATGAGCAGTTCTTC. Translation: CASSLELGVDGSYNEQFF.

This clone appeared once. The chain has TRBV2 and TRBJ2-7; D may be TRBD1 or TRBD2 (5 bases each). Germline lookup yields CDR1 SNHLY and CDR2 FYNNEI. This CDR3 comprises 13 residues. The V and J ends lost 9 bases and 1 base respectively, with 13 bases between them. The CDR3 loop reads CASAGGWSYEQYF. The CDR3 DNA is TGTGCCAGTGCTGGGGGATGGTCCTACGAGCAGTACTTC.

The V gene is TRBV12-3 or TRBV12-4, the J gene TRBJ2-3; D is unresolved. The V gene lost 1 base and the J gene lost 7 bases, with 9 bases spanning the gap. The CDR3 contains 13 residues. CDR3 amino acids: CASSLGQDYTQYF. The CDR3 DNA is TGTGCCAGCAGTTTAGGGCAAGACTATACGCAGTATTTT.

The chain has TRBV19 and TRBJ1-4; D might be TRBD1 (5 bases). Germline lookup yields CDR1 LNHDA and CDR2 SQIVND (reference sequence). The ends were cut back, 4 bases at V and 7 bases at J, with 16 bases in the middle. The CDR3 totals 15 residues. This CDR3 is CASSTRGLGSEKLFF. The CDR3 DNA reads TGTGCCAGTAGTACCCGGGGACTCGGAAGTGAAAAACTGTTTTTT.

The V and J genes are TRBV15 and TRBJ2-3; the D gene is possibly TRBD2 (6 bases). V gave up 1 base and J gave up 0 bases, with 11 bases separating them. Germline V lookup: CDR1 LNHNV, CDR2 YYDKDF (reference sequence). This CDR3 contains 16 residues. CDR3 nucleotides: TGTGCCACCAGCAGAGTAAGGCGGGAAAGCACAGATACGCAGTATTTT. Translation: CATSRVRRESTDTQYF.

The V call is TRBV7-3, the J call TRBJ2-1; D may be TRBD1 or TRBD2 (5 bases each). Trimming pared 6 bases from V and 15 bases from J, leaving 21 bases between. Germline-derived CDR1 and CDR2 are SGHTA and FQGTGA. The CDR3 is made up of 13 amino acids. As DNA, the CDR3 is TGTGCCAGCAGTTCCGACCCGGGACGACTTCTGTTCTTC. This sequence encodes CASSSDPGRLLFF.

The chain uses TRBV28 and TRBJ2-7; D is perhaps TRBD1 (6 bases). Looked up from germline, CDR1 is MDHEN and CDR2 is SYDVKM. The CDR3 sequence is 14 residues long. The V end lost 1 base, the J end lost 6 bases, and 13 bases lay between the germline ends. The CDR3 region has the DNA TGTGCCAGCAGTTTATTTCAGGGGATATCCGAGCAGTACTTC. Encoded protein: CASSLFQGISEQYF.

J is TRBJ2-7 and V is TRBV10-2, with 8 bases matching TRBD1. Germline V gene lookup returns CDR1 WSHSY and CDR2 SAAADI. The V segment lost 6 bases and the J segment 0 bases; nucleotides outside the gene matches: 7. This CDR3 has 15 residues. The CDR3 here is CASSPPDRDSYEQYF. As DNA, the CDR3 is TGCGCCAGCAGCCCCCCGGACAGGGACTCCTACGAGCAGTACTTC.

About this clone: Distinct nucleotide sequences in the sample also encode this CDR3. CDR3 amino acids: CASSQRAPFGGHRYTF. CDR3 DNA sequence: TGTGCCAGCAGCCAAAGGGCCCCTTTCGGGGGCCATCGCTACACCTTC. The chain links TRBV14 to TRBJ1-2, with D perhaps matching TRBD1 (6 bases). The CDR3 runs to 16 residues. V lost 2 bases and J lost 9, with 22 bases in between. The germline V gene encodes CDR1 SGHDN and CDR2 FVKESK.

The chain combines TRBV30 with TRBJ1-3; TRBD1 agrees at 7 bases. From germline, CDR1 is GTSNPN and CDR2 SVGIG (reference sequence). This CDR3 comprises 15 residues. The trim removed 3 bases at V and 3 bases at J, leaving 8 bases unmatched. CDR3 DNA: TGTGCCTGGAGCCAGGGGGTGTTAAGTGGAAACACCATATATTTT. This sequence encodes CAWSQGVLSGNTIYF.